The 24 T cell receptor beta chains listed next were all sequenced from one sample in a study of shared clonotypes between healthy human individuals (dated by TCRdb to about 2020). To prepare the library, the immunoSEQ multiplex PCR assay was applied. TCRdb took this table from immuneACCESS and kept in-frame rearrangements with V and J called. Such tables lack part of the clones; where checked against another copy, unresolved V genes explain under half of the gap, and the rest is unexplained. In this sample the table shows 1.6 million or so clones, roughly 98.5% of which occur a single time. The top ten constitute approximately 0.38% of the sample. Sequenced input: naive CD4+ T cells sorted from blood. What this sample's cell subset or site label stands for: CD45RA+ positively selected. The receptors stem from a man aged 25 to 45 in good health.

This chain joins TRBV27 and TRBJ2-7; D gene uncertain. The V and J ends lost 5 bases and 1 base respectively, with 18 bases between them. The CDR3 is 16 residues long. CDR1 MNHEY and CDR2 SMNVEV come from the germline V gene (reference sequence). In nucleotides, the CDR3 is TGTGCCAGCAGTCCCACCTGGCTCCTTATTTCCTACGAGCAGTACTTC. Protein sequence: CASSPTWLLISYEQYF.

V usage is TRBV7-8 and J usage is TRBJ2-7; possibly TRBD2 for D (6 bases). V was cut by 6 bases and J by 2 bases, with 17 bases left in between. CDR1 and CDR2 (germline): SGHVS, FQNEAQ. The CDR3 has 15 amino acids. The CDR3 here is CASRPTAGWPYEQYF. CDR3 DNA: TGTGCCAGCAGACCTACAGCGGGTTGGCCCTACGAGCAGTACTTC.

This rearrangement joins TRBV5-1 to TRBJ1-1; D gene unclear. V lost 1 base and J 7 bases, leaving 14 bases between the germline ends. Germline loops: CDR1 SGHRS, CDR2 YFSETQ. The CDR3 totals 14 residues. CDR3 sequence: CASSLIAASDEAFF. The CDR3 nucleotides are TGCGCCAGCAGCTTGATCGCCGCTTCAGATGAAGCTTTCTTT.

The chain is built from TRBV11-3 and TRBJ2-1, with 13 bases lining up with TRBD2. The CDR3 totals 17 residues. The germline V gene encodes CDR1 SGHNT and CDR2 YENEEA. Germline trimming cut 5 bases from V and 3 bases from J; bases unmatched to any gene: 7. CDR3 amino acids: CASSQGGLAGIYNEQFF. CDR3 nucleotide sequence: TGTGCCAGCAGCCAGGGGGGACTAGCGGGAATCTACAATGAGCAGTTCTTC.

This clone appeared a single time. The rearrangement uses TRBV6-6 and TRBJ1-5; D remains unclear. Germline CDR1 is MNHNY and CDR2 is SVGAGI (reference sequence). The CDR3 consists of 12 residues. With 8 bases removed from V and 4 bases from J, the gap between germline ends came to 9 bases. CDR3 sequence (DNA): TGTGCCAGCTCCAAGGTGAATCAGCCCCAGCATTTT. It is translated as CASSKVNQPQHF.

The chain links TRBV5-4 to TRBJ2-1; 8 bases map to TRBD1. The CDR3 loop spans 15 amino acids. The germline gives CDR1 SGHNT, CDR2 YYREEE (reference sequence). After removal of 1 base from V and 8 bases from J, the junction contained 8 bases not matched to a gene. In nucleotides, the CDR3 is TGTGCCAGCAGCTTGCCCGGGACAGGTTCATATGAGCAGTTCTTC. It yields the protein CASSLPGTGSYEQFF.

J is TRBJ2-3 and V is TRBV5-1; 7 nucleotides line up with TRBD2. The CDR3 length is 16 residues. Germline V gives CDR1 SGHRS, CDR2 YFSETQ. V shed 0 bases and J 2 bases; nucleotides not matched to a gene: 6. The CDR3 loop is CASSLGPAGDTDTQYF. In DNA, the CDR3 is TGCGCCAGCAGCTTGGGCCCGGCGGGGGACACAGATACGCAGTATTTT.

This clone was picked up one time. This chain's CDR3 is CASSLARRVNTEAFF. The DNA for the CDR3 is TGTGCCAGCAGTTTGGCCAGGAGGGTGAACACTGAAGCTTTCTTT. The rearrangement links TRBV28 to TRBJ1-1, with D unclear. V lost 3 bases and J lost 0, with 11 bases in between. Germline CDR1 MDHEN, CDR2 SYDVKM. This CDR3 spans 15 amino acids.

This sequence joins TRBV6-5 and TRBJ2-1; TRBD1 or TRBD2 may be the D gene (5 bases each). The CDR3 sequence is 15 residues long. V lost 7 bases, J lost 6 bases, and 19 bases lay in between. Germline V CDR1 and CDR2: MNHEY, SVGAGI. DNA of the CDR3: TGTGCCAGCACGGGACGCCTGGGGCAAATCAATGAGCAGTTCTTC. Protein product: CASTGRLGQINEQFF.

This chain uses TRBV11-2 with TRBJ2-3, with 9 bases that match TRBD2. This CDR3 comprises 15 residues. Germline V gene lookup returns CDR1 SGHAT and CDR2 FQNNGV. The ends lost 1 base at V and 4 bases at J; junction bases unmatched: 3. CDR3 DNA: TGTGCCAGCAGCTTAGTACTAGCGGGTGCAGATACGCAGTATTTT. It translates to CASSLVLAGADTQYF.

This chain uses TRBV7-8 with TRBJ2-7; 8 bases map to TRBD2. The germline V gene encodes CDR1 SGHVS and CDR2 FQNEAQ. With V trimmed by 4 bases and J by 3 bases, 8 bases remained unmatched. The CDR3 runs 15 residues. CDR3 residues: CASSSAAGGFYEQYF. The CDR3 bases are TGTGCCAGCAGCTCCGCGGCGGGAGGTTTCTACGAGCAGTACTTC.

This clone was detected once. This CDR3 is CASSIGAGNEQFF. CDR3 sequence (DNA): TGTGCCAGCAGCATTGGGGCTGGCAATGAGCAGTTCTTC. This chain links TRBV7-2 with TRBJ2-1, with D possibly being TRBD1 (5 bases). In germline, CDR1 is SGHTA, CDR2 FQGNSA. This CDR3 contains 13 residues. With 5 bases removed from V and 6 bases from J, the gap between germline ends came to 11 bases.

The genes are TRBV5-1 and TRBJ1-1; no firm D call. Germline assignment: CDR1 SGHRS and CDR2 YFSETQ. This CDR3 has 15 amino acids. V was trimmed by 0 bases and J by 0 bases, leaving 9 bases between them. Here the CDR3 reads CASSLGVGVNTEAFF. The CDR3 region has the DNA TGCGCCAGCAGCTTGGGGGTTGGGGTGAACACTGAAGCTTTCTTT.

V gene TRBV6-6 combines with J gene TRBJ1-5, with TRBD1 identical over 7 bases. The CDR3 extends over 14 amino acids. The V gene's germline CDR1 is MNHNY and CDR2 SVGAGI (reference sequence). J was trimmed by 2 bases and V by 7 bases; bases with no gene match: 5. The CDR3 loop is CASNPDRGNQPQHF. Here the CDR3 DNA reads TGTGCCAGCAATCCCGACAGGGGCAATCAGCCCCAGCATTTT.

CDR3 sequence reads: CSVISGTGAYEQYF. DNA of the CDR3: TGCAGCGTCATCTCCGGGACAGGAGCCTACGAGCAGTACTTC. This rearrangement joins TRBV29-1 to TRBJ2-7, with 8 bases identical to TRBD1. The CDR3 length is 14 residues. The germline CDR1 and CDR2 sequences are SQVTM and ANQGSEA. Germline trimming cut 6 bases from V and 2 bases from J; bases unmatched to any gene: 9.

The rearrangement joins TRBV14 to TRBJ2-5; perhaps TRBD2 as D (6 bases). This CDR3 spans 14 amino acids. Germline loops: CDR1 SGHDN, CDR2 FVKESK. Trimming pared 4 bases from V and 2 bases from J, leaving 11 bases between. CDR3 in amino acids: CASSRGLLQETQYF. In DNA, the CDR3 is TGTGCCAGCAGCCGGGGACTGCTACAAGAGACCCAGTACTTC.

The chain uses TRBV19 and TRBJ2-5; TRBD1 matches 8 bases. The CDR3 sequence is 14 residues long. V shed 4 bases, J shed 5 bases, and the junction held 6 bases outside the gene matches. Germline CDR1 reads LNHDA; CDR2 reads SQIVND (reference sequence). The CDR3 nucleotides are TGTGCCAGTAGTAGGGGGACAGGAGCGGAGACCCAGTACTTC. This translates into CASSRGTGAETQYF.

V usage is TRBV10-3 and J usage is TRBJ2-7; tentatively, D is TRBD2 (5 bases). V lost 3 bases, J lost 9 bases, and 18 bases lay in between. This CDR3 has 14 residues. From germline, CDR1 is ENHRY and CDR2 SYGVKD. The CDR3, as DNA: TGTGCCATCAGTGATAATTACGAGGGCCTGGGGCAGTACTTC. Residues: CAISDNYEGLGQYF.

The chain is built from TRBV25-1 and TRBJ2-7; possibly TRBD1 for D (5 bases). Germline-derived CDR1 and CDR2 are MGHDK and SYGVNS. Trimming shortened V by 3 bases and J by 2 bases, and 14 bases separated the two germline ends. This CDR3 has 15 residues. CDR3 bases: TGTGCCAGCAGTGACTCCCGGACACCTACCTACGAGCAGTACTTC. Translating gives CASSDSRTPTYEQYF.

The count of this clone is one. The chain recombines TRBV9 with TRBJ2-1; D call uncertain. The CDR3 has 14 amino acids. Trimming left V 4 bases short and J 1 base short, with 9 bases between. Germline CDR1 reads SGDLS; CDR2 reads YYNGEE. The CDR3 loop reads CASSLLGSYNEQFF. In DNA form, the CDR3 reads TGTGCCAGCAGCCTGCTAGGATCCTACAATGAGCAGTTCTTC. The full variable domain, with the rest looked up from reference TRBV9 and TRBJ2-1, is DSGVTQTPKHLITATGQRVTLRCSPRSGDLSVYWYQQSLDQGLQFLIQYYNGEERAKGNILERFSAQQFPDLHSELNLSSLELGDSALYFCASSLLGSYNEQFFGPGTRLTVL.

V usage is TRBV2 and J usage is TRBJ1-5, with D hard to call. Trimming took off 6 bases at V and 4 bases at J, with 16 bases between the two ends. Germline CDR1 SNHLY, CDR2 FYNNEI. The CDR3 sequence is 15 residues long. CDR3 protein: CASRVRETANQPQHF. CDR3 nucleotide sequence: TGTGCCAGCAGGGTTAGGGAAACCGCTAATCAGCCCCAGCATTTT.

This rearrangement joins TRBV14 to TRBJ2-7; weak D call: TRBD1 (5 bases). Trimming removed 1 base from V and 5 bases from J, with 9 bases in between. The CDR3 is 13 amino acids. The germline CDR1 and CDR2 sequences are SGHDN and FVKESK. This chain's CDR3 is CASSQVRGDEQYF. The CDR3 nucleotides are TGTGCCAGCAGCCAAGTTAGGGGTGACGAGCAGTACTTC.

The chain joins TRBV2 to TRBJ2-7; D uncertain. This CDR3 has 12 amino acids. Germline V gene lookup returns CDR1 SNHLY and CDR2 FYNNEI. Between the trimmed V and J ends, which lost 7 bases and 3 bases, there was a span of 10 bases. CDR3 coding DNA: TGTGCCAGCAATGCGGCGGTCTACGAGCAGTACTTC. The encoded protein is CASNAAVYEQYF.

The rearrangement links TRBV6-1 to TRBJ1-5; no definite D call. The CDR3 is 15 amino acids. Germline CDR1 MNHNS, CDR2 SASEGT. The V and J ends lost 3 bases and 5 bases respectively, with 14 bases between them. The CDR3 DNA follows: TGTGCCAGCAGTGATTTAGTAGGGCCCCATCAGCCCCAGCATTTT. Translating it yields CASSDLVGPHQPQHF.